This T cell receptor (beta chain) was recovered during a study of CD8+ T cells in alopecia areata. Sequencing used cDNA as its template, made by extracting RNA and reverse transcribing it. Only in-frame clones appear in the TCRdb table, and some are missing; sequencing was by immunoSEQ multiplex PCR. The sample carries approximately 120,000 clones, 45% to 50% recorded once. The CDR3 length is 13 residues. The germline V gene has CDR1 SQVTM and CDR2 ANQGSEA. The V end lost 4 bases, the J end lost 8 bases, and 14 bases lay between the germline ends. This clone was observed a few times. Researchers took lesional scalp punch biopsies and peripheral blood from people who were alopecia areata patients.

Sequencing was carried out using NKG2D-low CD8+ T cells sorted from blood. This TCR was recovered from a human donor with alopecia areata. V gene TRBV29-1 combines with J gene TRBJ2-2, with D possibly called TRBD1 or TRBD2 (5 bases each). CDR3 residues: CSVAGTVVGELFF. The CDR3 nucleotides are TGCAGCGTTGCCGGGACGGTCGTTGGGGAGCTGTTTTTT.